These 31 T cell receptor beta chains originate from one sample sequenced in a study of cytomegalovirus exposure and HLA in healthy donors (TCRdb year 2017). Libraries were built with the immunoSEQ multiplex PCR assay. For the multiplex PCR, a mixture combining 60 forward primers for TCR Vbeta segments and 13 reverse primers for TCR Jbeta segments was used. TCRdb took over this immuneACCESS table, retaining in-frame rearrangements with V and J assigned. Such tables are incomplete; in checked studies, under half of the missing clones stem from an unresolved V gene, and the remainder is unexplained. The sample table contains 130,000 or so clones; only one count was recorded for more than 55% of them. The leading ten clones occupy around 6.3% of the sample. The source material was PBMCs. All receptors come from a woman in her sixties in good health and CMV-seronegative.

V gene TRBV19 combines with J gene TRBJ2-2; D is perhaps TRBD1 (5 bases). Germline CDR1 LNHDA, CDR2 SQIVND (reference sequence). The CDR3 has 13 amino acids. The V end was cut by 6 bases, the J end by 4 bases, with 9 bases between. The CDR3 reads CASRMTATGELFF. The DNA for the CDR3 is TGTGCCAGTAGGATGACAGCCACCGGGGAGCTGTTTTTT. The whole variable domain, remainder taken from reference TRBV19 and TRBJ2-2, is DGGITQSPKYLFRKEGQNVTLSCEQNLNHDAMYWYRQDPGQGLRLIYYSQIVNDFQKGDIAEGYSVSREKKESFPLTVTSAQKNPTAFYLCASRMTATGELFFGEGSRLTVL.

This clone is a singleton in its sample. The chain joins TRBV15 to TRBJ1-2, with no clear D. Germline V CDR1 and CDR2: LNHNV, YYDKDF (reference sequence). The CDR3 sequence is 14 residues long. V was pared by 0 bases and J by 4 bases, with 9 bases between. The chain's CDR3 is CATSREQPSYGYTF. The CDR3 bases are TGTGCCACCAGCAGAGAACAGCCTTCCTATGGCTACACCTTC.

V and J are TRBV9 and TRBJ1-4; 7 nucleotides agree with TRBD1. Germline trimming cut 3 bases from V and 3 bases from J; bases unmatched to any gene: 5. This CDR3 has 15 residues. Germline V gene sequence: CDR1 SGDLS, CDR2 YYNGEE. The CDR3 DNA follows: TGTGCCAGCAGCGCTACAGGGGCAGCTAATGAAAAACTGTTTTTT. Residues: CASSATGAANEKLFF.

CDR3 nucleotide sequence: TGCGCCAGCAGCTGGACTAGCGGGGGGGCCAATGAGCAGTTCTTC. Protein product: CASSWTSGGANEQFF. This chain connects TRBV5-1 to TRBJ2-1; 15 bases match TRBD2. Germline V gives CDR1 SGHRS, CDR2 YFSETQ. V trimming: 3 bases; J trimming: 6 bases; junction bases outside the gene matches: 1. This CDR3 spans 15 amino acids.

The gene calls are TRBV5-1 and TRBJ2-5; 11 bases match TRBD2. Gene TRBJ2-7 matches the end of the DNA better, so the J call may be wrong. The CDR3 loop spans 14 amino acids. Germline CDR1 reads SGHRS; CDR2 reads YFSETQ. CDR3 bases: TGCGCCAGCAGCCTCGGGACTAGCGGCTACGAGCAGTACTTC. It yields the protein CASSLGTSGYEQYF.

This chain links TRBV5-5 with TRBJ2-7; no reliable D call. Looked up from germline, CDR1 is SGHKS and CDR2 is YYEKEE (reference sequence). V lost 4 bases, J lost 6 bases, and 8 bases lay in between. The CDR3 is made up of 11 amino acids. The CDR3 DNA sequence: TGTGCCAGCAGCCCCCTAATCGAGCAGTACTTC. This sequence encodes CASSPLIEQYF.

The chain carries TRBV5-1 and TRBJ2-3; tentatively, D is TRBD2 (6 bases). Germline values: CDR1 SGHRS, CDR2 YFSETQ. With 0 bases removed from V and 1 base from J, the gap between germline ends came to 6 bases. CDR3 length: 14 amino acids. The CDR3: CASSLERGTDTQYF. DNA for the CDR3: TGCGCCAGCAGCTTGGAGCGGGGCACAGATACGCAGTATTTT.

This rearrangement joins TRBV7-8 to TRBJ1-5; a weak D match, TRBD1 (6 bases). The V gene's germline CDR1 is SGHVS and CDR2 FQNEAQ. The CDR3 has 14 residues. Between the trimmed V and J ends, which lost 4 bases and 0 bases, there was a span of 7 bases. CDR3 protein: CASSSQGSNQPQHF. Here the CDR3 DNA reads TGTGCCAGCAGCTCACAGGGTAGCAATCAGCCCCAGCATTTT.

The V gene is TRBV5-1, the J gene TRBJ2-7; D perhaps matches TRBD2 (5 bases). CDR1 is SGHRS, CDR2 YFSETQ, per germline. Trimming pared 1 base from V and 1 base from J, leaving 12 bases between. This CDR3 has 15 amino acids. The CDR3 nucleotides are TGCGCCAGCAGCTTGTCTGAGGGAGTGTCCTACGAGCAGTACTTC. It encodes CASSLSEGVSYEQYF.

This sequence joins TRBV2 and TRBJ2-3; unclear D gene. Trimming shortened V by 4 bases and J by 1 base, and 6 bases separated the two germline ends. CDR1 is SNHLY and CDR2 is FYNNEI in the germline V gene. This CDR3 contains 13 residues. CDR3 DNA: TGTGCCAGCAGTGTAGGAGGCACAGATACGCAGTATTTT. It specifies CASSVGGTDTQYF.

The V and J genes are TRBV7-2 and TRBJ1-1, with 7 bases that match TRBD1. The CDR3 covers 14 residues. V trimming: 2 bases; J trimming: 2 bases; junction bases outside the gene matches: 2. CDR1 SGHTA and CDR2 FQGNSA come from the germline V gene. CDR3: CASSLSGGNTEAFF. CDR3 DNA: TGTGCCAGCAGCTTATCAGGGGGTAACACTGAAGCTTTCTTT.

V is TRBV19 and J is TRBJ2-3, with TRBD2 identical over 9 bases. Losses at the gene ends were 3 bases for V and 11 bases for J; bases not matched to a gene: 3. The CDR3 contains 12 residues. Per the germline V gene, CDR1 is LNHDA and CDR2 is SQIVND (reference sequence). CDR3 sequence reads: CASSMGTSMQYF. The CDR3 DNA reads TGTGCCAGTAGTATGGGGACTAGCATGCAGTATTTT.

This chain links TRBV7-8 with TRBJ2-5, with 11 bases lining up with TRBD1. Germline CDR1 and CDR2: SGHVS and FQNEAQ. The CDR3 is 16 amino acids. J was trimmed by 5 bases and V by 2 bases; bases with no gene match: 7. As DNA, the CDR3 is TGTGCCAGCAGCTTATGGACAGGGGGCGTTGGGGAGACCCAGTACTTC. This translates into CASSLWTGGVGETQYF.

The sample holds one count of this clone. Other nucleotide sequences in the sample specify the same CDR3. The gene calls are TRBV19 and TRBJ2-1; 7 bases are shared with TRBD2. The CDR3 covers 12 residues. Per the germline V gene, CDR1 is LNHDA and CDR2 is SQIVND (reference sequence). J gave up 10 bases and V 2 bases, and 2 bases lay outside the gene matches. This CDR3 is CASSILRGEQFF. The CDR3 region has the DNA TGTGCCAGTAGTATACTGCGGGGGGAGCAGTTCTTC.

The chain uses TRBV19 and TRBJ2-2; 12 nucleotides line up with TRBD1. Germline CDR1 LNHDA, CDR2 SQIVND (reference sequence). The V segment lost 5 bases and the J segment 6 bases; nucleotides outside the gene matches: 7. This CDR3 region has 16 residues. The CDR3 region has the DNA TGTGCCAGTAGTCCATGGGGGACAGGGGGCCCCGGGGAGCTGTTTTTT. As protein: CASSPWGTGGPGELFF. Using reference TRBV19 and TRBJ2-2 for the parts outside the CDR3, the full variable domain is DGGITQSPKYLFRKEGQNVTLSCEQNLNHDAMYWYRQDPGQGLRLIYYSQIVNDFQKGDIAEGYSVSREKKESFPLTVTSAQKNPTAFYLCASSPWGTGGPGELFFGEGSRLTVL.

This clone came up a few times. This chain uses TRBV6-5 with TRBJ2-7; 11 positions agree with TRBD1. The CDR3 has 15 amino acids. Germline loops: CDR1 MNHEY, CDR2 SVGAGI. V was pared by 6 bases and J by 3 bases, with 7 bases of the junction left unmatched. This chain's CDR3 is CASRGTGTGGYEQYF. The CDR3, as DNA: TGTGCCAGCAGAGGGACCGGGACAGGGGGCTACGAGCAGTACTTC.

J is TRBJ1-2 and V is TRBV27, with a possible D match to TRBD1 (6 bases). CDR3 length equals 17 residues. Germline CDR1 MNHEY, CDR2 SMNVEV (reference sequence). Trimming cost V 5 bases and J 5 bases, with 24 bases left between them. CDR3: CASSPKRFTGQGYGYTF. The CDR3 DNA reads TGTGCCAGCAGTCCGAAACGCTTCACAGGGCAGGGTTATGGCTACACCTTC.

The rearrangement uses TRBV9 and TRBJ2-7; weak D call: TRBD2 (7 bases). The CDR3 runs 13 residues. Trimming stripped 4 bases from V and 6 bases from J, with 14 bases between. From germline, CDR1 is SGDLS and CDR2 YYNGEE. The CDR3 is CASSFSRGGEQYF. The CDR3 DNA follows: TGTGCCAGCAGCTTCTCGAGGGGGGGCGAGCAGTACTTC.

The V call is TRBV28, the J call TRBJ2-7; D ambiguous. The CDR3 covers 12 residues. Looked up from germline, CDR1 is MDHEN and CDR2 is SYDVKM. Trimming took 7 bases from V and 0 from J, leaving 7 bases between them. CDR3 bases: TGTGCCAGCACGAGAGACTCCTACGAGCAGTACTTC. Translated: CASTRDSYEQYF. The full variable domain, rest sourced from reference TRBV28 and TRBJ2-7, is DVKVTQSSRYLVKRTGEKVFLECVQDMDHENMFWYRQDPGLGLRLIYFSYDVKMKEKGDIPEGYSVSREKKERFSLILESASTNQTSMYLCASTRDSYEQYFGPGTRLTVT.

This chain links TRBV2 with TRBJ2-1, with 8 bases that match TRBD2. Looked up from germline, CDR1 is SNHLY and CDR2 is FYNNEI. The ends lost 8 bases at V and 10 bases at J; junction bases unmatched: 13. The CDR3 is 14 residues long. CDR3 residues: CASGATTAGAEQFF. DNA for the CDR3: TGTGCCAGCGGAGCAACGACAGCGGGGGCCGAGCAGTTCTTC.

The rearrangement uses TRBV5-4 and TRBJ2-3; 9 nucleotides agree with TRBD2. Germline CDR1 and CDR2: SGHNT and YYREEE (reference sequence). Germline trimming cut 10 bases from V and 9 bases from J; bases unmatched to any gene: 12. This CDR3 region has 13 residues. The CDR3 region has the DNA TGTGCCTACGAGGGCGGGAGGGCCAAGACGCAGTATTTT. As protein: CAYEGGRAKTQYF.

The CDR3 loop reads CASSLRRGGLVGQFF. The CDR3 bases are TGTGCCAGCAGCTTAAGACGGGGGGGCCTCGTCGGGCAGTTCTTC. This chain joins TRBV13 and TRBJ2-1; 8 positions agree with TRBD2. Germline V gene sequence: CDR1 PRHDT, CDR2 FYEKMQ (reference sequence). The V gene end was trimmed by 2 bases and the J gene end by 12 bases; junction bases not matched to a gene: 12. The CDR3 spans 15 residues.

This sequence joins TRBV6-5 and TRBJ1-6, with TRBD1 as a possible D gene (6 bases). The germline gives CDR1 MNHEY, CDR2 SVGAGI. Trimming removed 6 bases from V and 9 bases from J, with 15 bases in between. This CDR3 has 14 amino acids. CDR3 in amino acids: CASRQGMGSSPLHF. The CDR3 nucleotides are TGTGCCAGCAGGCAGGGGATGGGGAGTTCACCCCTCCACTTT.

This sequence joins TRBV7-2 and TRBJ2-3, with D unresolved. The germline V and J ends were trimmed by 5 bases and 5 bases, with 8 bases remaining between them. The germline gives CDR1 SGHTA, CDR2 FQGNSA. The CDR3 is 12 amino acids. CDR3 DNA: TGTGCCAGCAGCCTCTCAGTAGATACGCAGTATTTT. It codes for CASSLSVDTQYF. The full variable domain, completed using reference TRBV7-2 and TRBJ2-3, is GAGVSQSPSNKVTEKGKDVELRCDPISGHTALYWYRQSLGQGLEFLIYFQGNSAPDKSGLPSDRFSAERTGGSVSTLTIQRTQQEDSAVYLCASSLSVDTQYFGPGTRLTVL.

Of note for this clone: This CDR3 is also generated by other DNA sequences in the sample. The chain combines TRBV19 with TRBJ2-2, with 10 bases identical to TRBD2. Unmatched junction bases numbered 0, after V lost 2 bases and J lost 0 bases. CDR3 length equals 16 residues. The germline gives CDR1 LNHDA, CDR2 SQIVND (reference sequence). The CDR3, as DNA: TGTGCCAGTAGTATACTAGCGGGGGCGAACACCGGGGAGCTGTTTTTT. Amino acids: CASSILAGANTGELFF.

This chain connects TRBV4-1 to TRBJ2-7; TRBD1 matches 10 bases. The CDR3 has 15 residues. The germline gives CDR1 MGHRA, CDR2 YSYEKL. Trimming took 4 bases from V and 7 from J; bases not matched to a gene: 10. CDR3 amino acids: CASSLSGQGVGEQYF. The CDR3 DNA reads TGCGCCAGCAGCCTATCCGGACAGGGGGTAGGGGAGCAGTACTTC.

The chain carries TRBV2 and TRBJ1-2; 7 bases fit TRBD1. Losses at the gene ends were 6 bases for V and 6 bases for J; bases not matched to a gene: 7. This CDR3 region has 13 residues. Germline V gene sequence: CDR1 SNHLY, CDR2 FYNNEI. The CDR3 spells CASRLDRVNGYTF. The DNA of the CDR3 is TGTGCCAGCAGACTAGACAGGGTGAATGGCTACACCTTC.

This CDR3 is CSVGGGQVTQYF. In DNA, the CDR3 is TGCAGCGTTGGGGGGGGACAGGTAACGCAGTATTTT. The gene calls are TRBV29-1 and TRBJ2-3; the D gene is possibly TRBD1 (8 bases). V was cut by 4 bases and J by 9 bases, with 14 bases left in between. The germline gives CDR1 SQVTM, CDR2 ANQGSEA. This CDR3 has 12 residues.

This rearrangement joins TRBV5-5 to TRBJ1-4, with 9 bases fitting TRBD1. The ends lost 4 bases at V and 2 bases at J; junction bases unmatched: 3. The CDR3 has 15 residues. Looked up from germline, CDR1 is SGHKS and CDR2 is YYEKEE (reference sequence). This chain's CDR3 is CASSGTGWTNEKLFF. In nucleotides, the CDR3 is TGTGCCAGCAGCGGGACAGGGTGGACTAATGAAAAACTGTTTTTT.

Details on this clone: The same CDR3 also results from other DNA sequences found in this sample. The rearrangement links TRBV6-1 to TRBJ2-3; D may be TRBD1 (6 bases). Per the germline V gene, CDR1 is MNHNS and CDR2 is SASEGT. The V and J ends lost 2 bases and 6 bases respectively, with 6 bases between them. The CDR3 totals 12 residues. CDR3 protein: CASSERGDTQYF. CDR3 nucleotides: TGTGCCAGCAGTGAAAGGGGGGATACGCAGTATTTT.

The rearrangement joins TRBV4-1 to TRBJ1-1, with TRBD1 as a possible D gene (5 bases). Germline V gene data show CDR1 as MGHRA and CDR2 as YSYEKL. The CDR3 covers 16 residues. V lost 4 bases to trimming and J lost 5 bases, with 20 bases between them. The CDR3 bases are TGCGCCAGCAGCCGCGCGTCGGGAGGGGATGGGACTGAAGCTTTCTTT. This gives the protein CASSRASGGDGTEAFF.